This entry features one T cell receptor beta chain sequence. Its specificity is not known. DNA at 200 ng, tens of thousands of T cell genomes, went into sorted-subset replicate PCRs. Clones were sequenced by immunoSEQ multiplex PCR, and TCRdb holds only the in-frame ones, with some missing. The data show 2 million or so clones, 90% to 95% seen once. These data belong to a study of shared clonotypes between healthy human individuals. Notes on the study in general: Clonotype sharing across donors was expected to vary with sequencing depth. Non-shared clonotypes had lower generation probabilities than those shared by all four donors. Memory subsets had estimated richness that was generally smaller than that of naive subsets.

With 4 bases removed from V and 0 bases from J, the gap between germline ends came to 20 bases. Per germline, CDR1 SGDLS and CDR2 YYNGEE. The CDR3 has 18 residues. The chain links TRBV9 to TRBJ1-3, with D possibly matching TRBD1 (5 bases). The sample comprised naive CD4+ T cells sorted from blood. Noted subset: CD45RA+ positively selected. The TCR comes from a man between 18 and 35 years old in good health. CDR3 DNA sequence: TGTGCCAGCAGCCCCCATCGAGGGACCACGGTCTCTGGAAACACCATATATTTT. This encodes CASSPHRGTTVSGNTIYF.